This entry lists 4 T cell receptor beta chains sequenced from one sample in a study of blood T cell repertoires in COVID-19. Produced via immunoSEQ multiplex PCR; TCRdb's table is partial and in-frame only. The sample lists over 150,000 clones, around 73% occurring once. The sequencing sample was made of PBMCs or T cells enriched from blood (not recorded which). The receptors were sampled from a woman in her 50s who had recovered from COVID-19.

The V and J genes are TRBV5-1 and TRBJ1-4, with D maybe TRBD1 (5 bases). This CDR3 is built from 15 residues. With 0 bases removed from V and 5 bases from J, the gap between germline ends came to 11 bases. Germline V lookup: CDR1 SGHRS, CDR2 YFSETQ. The CDR3 coding sequence is TGCGCCAGCAGCTTGGAGGGACTGATAAATGAAAAACTGTTTTTT. It yields the protein CASSLEGLINEKLFF.

This clone came up once. The CDR3 sequence: CASTFRGNEQFF. As DNA, the CDR3 is TGTGCCAGCACCTTTAGGGGGAATGAGCAGTTCTTC. The rearrangement links TRBV12-3 or TRBV12-4 to TRBJ2-1, with a weak D call TRBD1 (6 bases). The length of the CDR3 is 12 residues. V was shortened by 7 bases and J by 7 bases, with 11 bases between the two germline ends.

The chain uses TRBV5-4 and TRBJ1-6; TRBD1 matches at 10 bases. From germline, CDR1 is SGHNT and CDR2 YYREEE (reference sequence). The CDR3 is 17 amino acids. The V gene end was trimmed by 3 bases and the J gene end by 8 bases; junction bases not matched to a gene: 11. CDR3 coding DNA: TGTGCCAGCAGCTCACAGGCAGCCGGGACAGGGGATTCACCCCTCCACTTT. Translating gives CASSSQAAGTGDSPLHF.

V gene TRBV14 combines with J gene TRBJ2-7; a possible D gene is TRBD2 (5 bases). V lost 1 base, J lost 7 bases, and 14 bases lay in between. From germline, CDR1 is SGHDN and CDR2 FVKESK. The CDR3 is made up of 14 amino acids. Here the CDR3 reads CASSQVRGSREQYF. The CDR3 DNA sequence: TGTGCCAGCAGCCAAGTACGGGGTAGCCGGGAGCAGTACTTC.